This TCR beta chain was captured by sequencing in a study of OX40 agonist ivuxolimab in advanced cancers. Study information: A mean age of around 63 years, range about 20 to 85, was recorded, and 82.7% were male. Partial responses, seen in three patients, involved one hepatocellular carcinoma and two cutaneous melanomas. General study points: Expanded clones were, on average, more numerous among CD8+ T cells than CD4+.

Concerning this clone: Its matching antigen is unknown.

The protocol was immunoSEQ multiplex PCR, while the TCRdb copy is restricted to in-frame clones and leaves out a portion. The sample gives about 79,000 clones, 88% of which show up once; approximately 4% is in the top ten. Germline CDR1 reads SNHLY; CDR2 reads FYNNEI. The CDR3 totals 13 residues. V was shortened by 4 bases and J by 3 bases, with 7 bases between the two germline ends. At baseline, cycle 4 day 1, and cycle 7 day 1, blood was sampled. The clonotype originates from an adult with an advanced solid tumor such as melanoma, head and neck, liver or kidney cancer. The rearrangement uses TRBV2 and TRBJ2-1; D remains ambiguous. The sequencing here drew on CD4+ or CD8+ T cells sorted from blood, taken in a trial of the OX40 agonist ivuxolimab. In DNA form, the CDR3 reads TGTGCCAGCAGTGCACTCCTCTACAATGAGCAGTTCTTC. Amino acid sequence: CASSALLYNEQFF.